This T cell receptor (beta chain) originates from a study of blood T cell repertoires in COVID-19. This table comes from immunoSEQ multiplex PCR, and its TCRdb copy is limited to in-frame clones, with some not included. The sample includes 210,000 or so clones, 70% to 90% of them seen just once. The V end lost 2 bases, the J end lost 0 bases, and 13 bases lay between the germline ends. The CDR3 spans 17 residues. The germline gives CDR1 KGHSH, CDR2 LQKENI. This clone was found once. The TCR was taken from a man aged 25-45 years with COVID-19, enrolled during active disease. Sequenced: peripheral blood. V gene TRBV18 combines with J gene TRBJ2-2, with unresolved D. The CDR3 DNA is TGTGCCAGCTCACCATATATCCCTATGTCGAACACCGGGGAGCTGTTTTTT. It yields the protein CASSPYIPMSNTGELFF. The variable domain in full, with the rest retrieved from reference TRBV18 and TRBJ2-2, is NAGVMQNPRHLVRRRGQEARLRCSPMKGHSHVYWYRQLPEEGLKFMVYLQKENIIDESGMPKERFSAEFPKEGPSILRIQQVVRGDSAAYFCASSPYIPMSNTGELFFGEGSRLTVL.